Included here is one T cell receptor (beta chain) sequence, with context. It has no known antigen specificity. One base away there is no much larger clone; base qualities are not given. This sample was included in a study of OX40 agonist ivuxolimab in advanced cancers. Background for the entire study: Ivuxolimab was an agonistic, fully human IgG2 monoclonal antibody directed against OX40 (CD134), a costimulatory receptor. Intravenous ivuxolimab was administered to patients every 2 weeks at six dose levels: 0.01, 0.1, 0.3, 1.5, 3 and 10 mg/kg. Among the approximately 50 dose-escalation patients, 19 had hepatocellular carcinoma, about 15 melanoma, 9 renal cell carcinoma and 9 head and neck cancer. The dose-escalation cohort was roughly 80% male with a mean age of approximately 59 years, ranging from roughly 23 to 90. Patients were allowed to have had prior anti-PD-1, anti-PD-L1 or anti-CTLA-4 therapy, and approximately 40% of the dose-escalation patients had previously received checkpoint inhibitors. Peripheral TCRbeta sequencing was intended to test whether TCR sequence diversity was altered and clonal T-cell expansion was caused by ivuxolimab. The paper reports the monotherapy dose-escalation portion (N = 52 patients) of the phase I ivuxolimab trial. Partial responses occurred in three dose-escalation patients, of whom one had hepatocellular carcinoma and two had cutaneous melanoma. General conclusions and limits of the study: Low levels of normalized T-cell clonal expansion were also seen in some patients who did not respond. At doses of 0.1 to 3.0 mg/kg, clonal expansion of both CD4+ and CD8+ blood T cells was observed from baseline to week 6. After ivuxolimab, expanded clones were on average more numerous among CD8+ T cells than among CD4+ T cells. In the 0.1-3.0 mg/kg groups, partial responders had among the lowest normalized peripheral clonal expansion, particularly in CD8+ T cells. The antigen specificity of the peripheral T cells that underwent clonal expansion was not determined.

Genomic DNA was extracted from sorted cells for sequencing of the TCRbeta CDR3 region. The immunoSEQ Assay was used for sequencing of TCRbeta CDR3 regions. TCRdb holds this immuneACCESS table with in-frame rearrangements only. Some clones are missing; in checked studies, unresolved V genes explain under half, and the rest has no known cause. The sample yields tens of thousands of clones; about 88% were counted once. Of the sample, roughly 0.38% is held by the ten largest clones. The trial excluded patients who had a history of autoimmune disease or who were on systemic immunosuppression. In every dose cohort, peripheral blood was drawn for TCR sequencing at baseline, cycle 4 day 1, and cycle 7 day 1. Samples were obtained from an open-label, multicenter, first-in-human phase I dose-escalation trial of ivuxolimab. Adults with locally advanced or metastatic melanoma, renal cell, hepatocellular, or head and neck squamous cell carcinoma were enrolled in the trial. CD4+ and CD8+ T cells were sorted separately from peripheral blood before TCR sequencing.

This sample comprised CD4+ or CD8+ T cells sorted from blood, obtained in a trial of the OX40 agonist ivuxolimab. The sequence came from an adult with an advanced solid tumor such as melanoma, head and neck, liver or kidney cancer.

The DNA is as follows: TGTGCCAGCTCACTCGGGGGGGCCACCCTCGGCAATGAGCAGTTCTTC. Its protein product is CASSLGGATLGNEQFF. The rearrangement joined TRBV18 to TRBJ2-1; 8 nucleotides in the junction match TRBD2. Reading the germline V gene gives CDR1 KGHSH and CDR2 LQKENI. The germline V and J ends show losses of 4 bases and 6 bases respectively, and no gene match explains 11 bases of the junction. The CDR3 numbers 16 residues from cysteine through phenylalanine. This entry keeps only the CDR3 DNA: 48 bases, framed from base 1.